What follows are 30 T cell receptor beta chains derived from one specimen sequenced in a study of HIV-infected patients and healthy controls. Each CDR3 protein gets one entry after TCRdb re-called the 5' RACE reads with MiXCR. The sample records about 64,000 distinct CDR3 sequences, less than 20% being singletons. Sequenced input: CD4+ T cells from blood. These receptors were collected from a human donor in good health.

The chain recombines TRBV20-1 with TRBJ1-2; 8 nucleotides agree with TRBD1. Germline CDR1 DFQATT, CDR2 SNEGSKA (reference sequence). This CDR3 region has 15 residues. The V segment lost 1 base and the J segment 0 bases; nucleotides outside the gene matches: 4. CDR3 DNA: TGCAGTGCTAGAGGGGGGACAGGATCTAACTATGGCTACACCTTC. This translates into CSARGGTGSNYGYTF.

Judged by abundance, this clonotype is medium-sized (0.01 to 0.1%). This chain joins TRBV7-2 and TRBJ2-3; 7 bases map to TRBD1. Unmatched junction bases numbered 14, after V lost 5 bases and J lost 0 bases. The CDR3 is 18 amino acids. Per germline, CDR1 SGHTA and CDR2 FQGNSA. CDR3 nucleotide sequence: TGTGCCAGCAGCCTAGGGGAAAACAGGGGCCTAAGCACAGATACGCAGTATTTT. Residues: CASSLGENRGLSTDTQYF.

This clonotype was counted ten times or more. The V call is TRBV7-9, the J call TRBJ2-2; D possibly matches TRBD1 or TRBD2 (5 bases each). The length of the CDR3 is 20 residues. V lost 6 bases and J 2 bases, leaving 28 bases between the germline ends. CDR1 and CDR2 from the germline V gene are SEHNR and FQNEAQ (reference sequence). Here the CDR3 DNA reads TGTGCCAGCAGTAATTACCGATCCGGGGCGAGCAGAACCAACACCGGGGAGCTGTTTTTT. Translating gives CASSNYRSGASRTNTGELFF.

By share, this clonotype counts as medium-sized. V is TRBV6-2 or TRBV6-3 and J is TRBJ2-3; TRBD2 matches at 13 bases. The length of the CDR3 is 16 residues. Germline CDR1 MNHEY, CDR2 SVGEGT. The trim removed 5 bases at V and 0 bases at J, leaving 2 bases unmatched. CDR3 sequence: CASSKLAGGSTDTQYF. The CDR3 nucleotides read TGTGCCAGCAGTAAACTAGCGGGAGGGAGCACAGATACGCAGTATTTT.

The chain links TRBV20-1 to TRBJ1-1; D is unresolved. Trimming pared 5 bases from V and 2 bases from J, leaving 9 bases between. CDR3 length: 12 amino acids. From germline, CDR1 is DFQATT and CDR2 SNEGSKA (reference sequence). CDR3 nucleotides: TGCAGTGCTTTACAGAAAAACACTGAAGCTTTCTTT. This translates into CSALQKNTEAFF.

This clonotype has just a few counts. The rearrangement joins TRBV6-6 to TRBJ1-1, with 7 bases matching TRBD1. After removal of 2 bases from V and 8 bases from J, the junction contained 11 bases not matched to a gene. Germline V CDR1 and CDR2: MNHNY, SVGAGI (reference sequence). The CDR3 runs 15 residues. CDR3 in amino acids: CASSYPPAGGWEAFF. The CDR3 region has the DNA TGTGCCAGCAGTTACCCGCCGGCAGGGGGTTGGGAAGCTTTCTTT.

This clonotype was picked up many times. The chain uses TRBV7-8 and TRBJ2-5, with D uncertain. The CDR3 is 12 residues long. V lost 5 bases and J lost 0, with 4 bases in between. From germline, CDR1 is SGHVS and CDR2 FQNEAQ. DNA of the CDR3: TGTGCCAGCAGCCGGGACCAAGAGACCCAGTACTTC. It is translated as CASSRDQETQYF.

The CDR3 region has the DNA TGCAGTGCTAGATGGAGGGTCACAGATACGCAGTATTTT. Encoded protein: CSARWRVTDTQYF. The chain is built from TRBV20-1 and TRBJ2-3; tentative D call: TRBD2 (6 bases). This CDR3 has 13 residues. V dropped 2 bases and J dropped 2 bases, with 8 bases sitting between them. Germline-derived CDR1 and CDR2 are DFQATT and SNEGSKA (reference sequence).

The chain links TRBV5-5 to TRBJ2-7, with 11 bases identical to TRBD2. Germline lookup yields CDR1 SGHKS and CDR2 YYEKEE (reference sequence). Trimming cost V 3 bases and J 0 bases; bases outside gene matches: 2. This CDR3 region has 15 residues. CDR3 residues: CASSSGLAASYEQYF. The CDR3 coding sequence is TGTGCCAGCAGCTCGGGACTAGCGGCCTCCTACGAGCAGTACTTC.

The chain uses TRBV12-3 or TRBV12-4 and TRBJ2-5; D gene unclear. The CDR3 sequence is 13 residues long. V was trimmed by 6 bases and J by 7 bases, leaving 15 bases between them. CDR3 sequence: CASSPRPAGTQYF. CDR3 sequence (DNA): TGTGCCAGCAGCCCGAGGCCGGCTGGGACCCAGTACTTC.

This clonotype was seen many times. V usage is TRBV10-2 and J usage is TRBJ1-1; D ambiguous. CDR1 is WSHSY, CDR2 SAAADI, per germline. The germline V and J ends were trimmed by 6 bases and 1 base, with 12 bases remaining between them. This CDR3 comprises 14 residues. The CDR3 sequence is CASRAWGTNTEAFF. The CDR3 region has the DNA TGCGCCAGCAGGGCGTGGGGAACGAACACTGAAGCTTTCTTT.

The chain has TRBV7-9 and TRBJ1-2; no clear D gene. The CDR3 runs 13 residues. Deletions cut 1 base from V and 8 bases from J, with 11 bases between. Per the germline V gene, CDR1 is SEHNR and CDR2 is FQNEAQ (reference sequence). This CDR3 reads CASSLGSGVGYTF. DNA for the CDR3: TGTGCCAGCAGCTTAGGATCCGGGGTGGGCTACACCTTC.

This clonotype occurred many times. V and J are TRBV7-3 and TRBJ2-1; unclear D gene. The CDR3 is 13 amino acids. V was shortened by 2 bases and J by 8 bases, with 10 bases between the two germline ends. Germline V gene lookup returns CDR1 SGHTA and CDR2 FQGTGA. Here the CDR3 DNA reads TGTGCCAGCAGCTTATACCCCCGGGATGAGCAGTTCTTC. Its translation: CASSLYPRDEQFF.

The chain combines TRBV7-9 with TRBJ1-1, with TRBD1 matching over 9 bases. The CDR3 extends over 15 amino acids. CDR1 is SEHNR, CDR2 FQNEAQ, per germline (reference sequence). The junction had 7 bases not matched to a gene; V was cut back by 5 bases and J by 3 bases. CDR3 residues: CASSVTGGPDTEAFF. CDR3 nucleotides: TGTGCCAGCAGCGTAACAGGGGGCCCGGACACTGAAGCTTTCTTT.

This clonotype was observed a few times. V gene TRBV14 combines with J gene TRBJ2-7, with D possibly TRBD1 on 6 matching bases. The V and J ends lost 1 base and 2 bases respectively, with 9 bases between them. The CDR3 spans 14 residues. Germline loops: CDR1 SGHDN, CDR2 FVKESK. The CDR3 here is CASSQVPGAYEQYF. CDR3 nucleotides: TGTGCCAGCAGCCAAGTGCCAGGGGCCTACGAGCAGTACTTC.

This CDR3 is CASSQPTSGRGYEQFF. The CDR3 DNA reads as TGCGCCAGCAGCCAACCGACTAGCGGGAGAGGTTATGAGCAGTTCTTC. This chain joins TRBV4-1 and TRBJ2-1; 12 bases map to TRBD2. This CDR3 has 16 residues. The germline V gene has CDR1 MGHRA and CDR2 YSYEKL. V gave up 2 bases and J gave up 8 bases; unmatched junction bases: 7.

This clonotype was seen a few times. This chain connects TRBV2 to TRBJ2-5, with TRBD2 matching 7 bases. With V trimmed by 4 bases and J by 1 base, 9 bases remained unmatched. Germline assignment: CDR1 SNHLY and CDR2 FYNNEI. The CDR3 runs to 16 residues. In DNA, the CDR3 is TGTGCCAGCAGTGTGGCAACGGGAGGTGGCCAAGAGACCCAGTACTTC. Encoded protein: CASSVATGGGQETQYF.

The rearrangement uses TRBV30 and TRBJ1-2; D gene uncertain. The CDR3 has 12 residues. CDR1 and CDR2 from the germline V gene are GTSNPN and SVGIG (reference sequence). Deletions cut 4 bases from V and 2 bases from J, with 8 bases between. The CDR3 loop reads CAWTRQNYGYTF. CDR3 nucleotides: TGTGCCTGGACACGGCAAAACTATGGCTACACCTTC.

This chain uses TRBV9 with TRBJ2-2; D remains ambiguous. Germline CDR1 and CDR2: SGDLS and YYNGEE. This CDR3 spans 12 amino acids. Trimming removed 3 bases at V and 5 bases at J, with 5 bases between. The CDR3 protein is CASSGVTGELFF. In DNA, the CDR3 is TGTGCCAGCAGCGGTGTAACCGGGGAGCTGTTTTTT.

This rearrangement joins TRBV10-3 to TRBJ1-1; D gene ambiguous. CDR1 and CDR2 (germline): ENHRY, SYGVKD. Trimming removed 2 bases from V and 5 bases from J, with 9 bases in between. CDR3 length equals 13 residues. Here the CDR3 DNA reads TGTGCCATCAGTGAGACCCCTGGGACTGAAGCTTTCTTT. Translation: CAISETPGTEAFF.

The V and J genes are TRBV6-5 and TRBJ1-1; D gene uncertain. CDR3 length: 13 residues. From germline, CDR1 is MNHEY and CDR2 SVGAGI. V shed 7 bases and J shed 0 bases, with 9 bases lying between them. The CDR3 DNA reads as TGTGCCAGCATGATAAGAATGAACACTGAAGCTTTCTTT. This sequence encodes CASMIRMNTEAFF.

The rearrangement links TRBV29-1 to TRBJ2-5; 13 positions match TRBD2. Germline lookup yields CDR1 SQVTM and CDR2 ANQGSEA. V lost 3 bases and J lost 3; bases outside the gene matches: 16. The length of the CDR3 is 19 residues. The CDR3 region is CSVDSVPGLAGPGEETQYF. The CDR3 bases are TGCAGCGTTGATTCGGTCCCGGGACTAGCGGGGCCTGGGGAAGAGACCCAGTACTTC.

This clonotype was seen at least ten times. The V and J genes are TRBV28 and TRBJ2-3; 11 bases are a match to TRBD2. The V segment lost 5 bases and the J segment 2 bases; nucleotides outside the gene matches: 24. The V gene's germline CDR1 is MDHEN and CDR2 SYDVKM. This CDR3 is 22 amino acids long. CDR3 bases: TGTGCCAGCAGTCTCCGGACAGGGAGAACGGTAGCGGGAGGGCCCCCCACAGATACGCAGTATTTT. Its protein is CASSLRTGRTVAGGPPTDTQYF.

The chain combines TRBV4-2 with TRBJ1-4; 8 nucleotides line up with TRBD1. CDR1 is LGHNA and CDR2 is YNFKEQ in the germline V gene. J lost 3 bases, V lost 0 bases, and 3 bases had no gene match. This CDR3 is built from 16 residues. The CDR3 DNA sequence: TGTGCCAGCAGCCAAGAGGACAGGGAGCCTAATGAAAAACTGTTTTTT. Translated, it gives CASSQEDREPNEKLFF.

The chain is built from TRBV10-3 and TRBJ1-2; no reliable D call. V shed 6 bases and J shed 4 bases, with 18 bases lying between them. The CDR3 is made up of 15 amino acids. Germline CDR1 is ENHRY and CDR2 is SYGVKD. The CDR3 protein is CAIRKEGRLFYGYTF. The CDR3 region has the DNA TGTGCCATCAGAAAAGAAGGCAGGCTTTTCTATGGCTACACCTTC.

V and J are TRBV7-9 and TRBJ2-5; no definite D call. V lost 0 bases, J lost 0 bases, and 8 bases lay in between. Germline CDR1 and CDR2: SEHNR and FQNEAQ (reference sequence). The CDR3 runs to 15 residues. The CDR3 DNA follows: TGTGCCAGCAGCTTAGCGCATCGCCACCAAGAGACCCAGTACTTC. This translates into CASSLAHRHQETQYF.

The chain combines TRBV19 with TRBJ2-5; 11 positions agree with TRBD1. With V trimmed by 5 bases and J by 5 bases, 7 bases remained unmatched. This CDR3 has 15 residues. From germline, CDR1 is LNHDA and CDR2 SQIVND (reference sequence). The CDR3 bases are TGTGCCAGTAGTCCCCGGACAGGGGGCCAGGAGACCCAGTACTTC. Translating gives CASSPRTGGQETQYF. The full variable domain, with the rest looked up from reference TRBV19 and TRBJ2-5, is DGGITQSPKYLFRKEGQNVTLSCEQNLNHDAMYWYRQDPGQGLRLIYYSQIVNDFQKGDIAEGYSVSREKKESFPLTVTSAQKNPTAFYLCASSPRTGGQETQYFGPGTRLLVL.

This clonotype was seen only a few times. V gene TRBV20-1 combines with J gene TRBJ2-7, with 8 bases identical to TRBD2. Germline V lookup: CDR1 DFQATT, CDR2 SNEGSKA (reference sequence). CDR3 length: 15 amino acids. The J segment lost 2 bases and the V segment lost 0 bases, leaving 6 bases of the junction unmatched. CDR3 nucleotides: TGCAGTGCTAGAGATGCTAGCGGGCGTGCCTACGAGCAGTACTTC. Translated, it gives CSARDASGRAYEQYF.

The chain employs TRBV4-2 and TRBJ1-1; TRBD1 is a possible D gene (6 bases). Trimming took 1 base from V and 5 from J, leaving 8 bases between them. Germline CDR1 LGHNA, CDR2 YNFKEQ. The CDR3 runs 13 residues. The CDR3 DNA sequence: TGTGCCAGCAGCCAAGGCGACAGGACTGAAGCTTTCTTT. Its protein is CASSQGDRTEAFF.

This clonotype was detected ten times or more. This sequence joins TRBV18 and TRBJ1-1; weak D call: TRBD1 (6 bases). The V end lost 6 bases, the J end lost 6 bases, and 14 bases lay between the germline ends. The CDR3 consists of 13 residues. CDR1 is KGHSH, CDR2 LQKENI, per germline. CDR3 in DNA: TGTGCCAGCTCTTTCGGACAGACCTCTGAAGCTTTCTTT. It yields the protein CASSFGQTSEAFF.